This is a list of T cell receptor beta chains from one sample in a study of T cell responses to AZD1222 COVID-19 vaccine. TCRdb's table, derived via immunoSEQ multiplex PCR, lists solely in-frame clones and lacks some. The table lists about 140,000 clones, over 90% of them singletons, with roughly 3.5% in the top ten. The sample consisted of peripheral blood, taken 28 days after the second AZD1222 dose. All receptors derive from an adult who received the AZD1222 COVID-19 vaccine. The CDR3 runs from the conserved cysteine through the conserved F or W. A D gene is named only where the DNA matches it firmly. Part of the rows lack a size; the others show once, few, many or a class for expanded clones.

D gene	clone size	J gene	V gene	CDR3 DNA	CDR3 protein
-	-	TRBJ1-2	TRBV5-1	TGCGCCAGCAGCTTGGAGGGCAGAAACTATGGCTACACCTTC	CASSLEGRNYGYTF
-	once	TRBJ1-1	TRBV29-1	TGCAGCGTTCGACAGATAATGAACACTGAAGCTTTCTTT	CSVRQIMNTEAFF
-	-	TRBJ2-1	TRBV28	TGTGCCAGCAGTTCGGGAGTACTAATCTACAATGAGCAGTTCTTC	CASSSGVLIYNEQFF
-	-	TRBJ2-7	TRBV7-8	TGTGCCAGCAGCTTAAATCGACCGGGTAGGGCCGAGCAGTACTTC	CASSLNRPGRAEQYF
-	-	TRBJ1-1	TRBV7-9	TGTGCCAGCAGCCCAATCCCCCCTGGGAGGGGCACTGAAGCTTTCTTT	CASSPIPPGRGTEAFF
TRBD2	once	TRBJ2-3	TRBV28	TGTGCCAGCAGCCCACCCGGGAGGGCAGATACGCAGTATTTT	CASSPPGRADTQYF
-	-	TRBJ2-6	TRBV7-3	TGTGCCAGCAGCTTGGGTGGGGGTAACACTGGGGCCAACGTCCTGACTTTC	CASSLGGGNTGANVLTF
-	-	TRBJ1-3	TRBV10-3	TGTGCCACCGGGATCGGAAACACCATATATTTT	CATGIGNTIYF
-	-	TRBJ1-1	TRBV28	TGTGCCAGCAGTTCCAACAGGAGGAGTGAAGCTTTCTTT	CASSSNRRSEAFF
TRBD2	-	TRBJ2-1	TRBV19	TGTGCCAGTTTACCGGGAGCGGGGTCCTACAATGAGCAGTTCTTC	CASLPGAGSYNEQFF
TRBD2	few	TRBJ2-1	TRBV28	TGTGCCAGCACCTTCCGGACTAGCGGGGGAAATGAGCAGTTCTTC	CASTFRTSGGNEQFF
TRBD1	once	TRBJ1-5	TRBV7-9	TGTGCCAGCAGCTTAGATTGGGGACAGGGGATCCTCAATCAGCCCCAGCATTTT	CASSLDWGQGILNQPQHF
-	-	TRBJ1-1	TRBV29-1	TGCAGCGTTGAAGTTGCGGTAGGGCGTGCTTTCTTT	CSVEVAVGRAFF
TRBD1	-	TRBJ1-2	TRBV30	TGTGCCTGGAGTGGGGGACAGGGCTATGGCTACACCTTC	CAWSGGQGYGYTF
TRBD2	-	TRBJ2-1	TRBV27	TGTGCCAGCAGTTTAGGGACTAGCGGTTCCTACAATGAGCAGTTCTTC	CASSLGTSGSYNEQFF
-	once	TRBJ1-3	TRBV19	TGTGCCAGTAGTATCTCTCGACTTATCGGAGACACCATATATTTT	CASSISRLIGDTIYF
TRBD2	-	TRBJ2-2	TRBV25-1	TGTGCCAGCGGTCCGGGACTAGCGGGAGGAACCGGGGAGCTGTTTTTT	CASGPGLAGGTGELFF
TRBD1	-	TRBJ1-1	TRBV14	TGTGCCAGCAGCGGACAGGTCTACACTGAAGCTTTCTTT	CASSGQVYTEAFF